This TCR beta chain was obtained from a study of long-term antiretroviral therapy in people with HIV. The germline V gene has CDR1 PRHDT and CDR2 FYEKMQ (reference sequence). Unmatched junction bases numbered 6, after V lost 5 bases and J lost 6 bases. This CDR3 comprises 15 residues. Version v3.0 of the immunoSEQ assay was performed at survey level. Assay used: immunoSEQ multiplex PCR; TCRdb lists only in-frame clones, some missing. The data show tens of thousands of clones, around 93% seen once. Specimen: unsorted PBMCs, collected approximately 7.4 years after starting antiretroviral therapy. The chain uses TRBV13 and TRBJ2-1, with TRBD1 matching 11 bases. This receptor was identified in a man aged 50-59 years with HIV. CDR3 loop: CASSLRGTGGNEQFF. The CDR3 nucleotides are TGTGCCAGCAGCCTCAGGGGGACAGGGGGCAATGAGCAGTTCTTC.